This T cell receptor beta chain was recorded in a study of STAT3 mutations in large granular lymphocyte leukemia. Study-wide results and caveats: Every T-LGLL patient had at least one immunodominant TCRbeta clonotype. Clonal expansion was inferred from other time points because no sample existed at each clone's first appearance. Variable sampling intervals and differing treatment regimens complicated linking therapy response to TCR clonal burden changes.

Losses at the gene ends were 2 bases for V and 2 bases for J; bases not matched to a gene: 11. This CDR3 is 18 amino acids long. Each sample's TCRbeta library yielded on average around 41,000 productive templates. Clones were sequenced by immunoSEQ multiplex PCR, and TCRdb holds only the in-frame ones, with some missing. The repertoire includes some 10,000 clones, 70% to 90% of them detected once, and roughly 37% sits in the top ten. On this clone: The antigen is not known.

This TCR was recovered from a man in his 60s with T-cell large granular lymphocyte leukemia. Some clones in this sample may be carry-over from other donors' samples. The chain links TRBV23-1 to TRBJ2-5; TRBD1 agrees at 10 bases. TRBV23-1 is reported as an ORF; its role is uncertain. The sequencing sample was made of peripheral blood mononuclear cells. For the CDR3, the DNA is TGCGCCAGCAGTCAACCTCGCACAGGGACAGGGGTTCAAGAGACCCAGTACTTC. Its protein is CASSQPRTGTGVQETQYF.